This entry is about one TCR beta chain. The data belong to a study of blood T cell repertoires in COVID-19. The CDR3 consists of 15 residues. The germline CDR1 and CDR2 sequences are SGHRS and YFSETQ. V shed 2 bases and J 3 bases; nucleotides not matched to a gene: 7. As handled by the study authors: Counts of nucleated cells, estimated from reference gene primer amplification, were obtained. The protocol was immunoSEQ multiplex PCR, while the TCRdb copy is restricted to in-frame clones and leaves out a portion. The V and J calls and clone size are taken from that table; D and trimming were inferred from the DNA. The data contain some 220,000 clones, more than 80% of them seen just once; the ten biggest clones take up roughly 3.4%.

This chain links TRBV5-1 with TRBJ2-7; 8 bases match TRBD1. Sequencing was performed on PBMCs or T cells enriched from blood (not recorded which). This clonotype was sampled from a woman in her thirties or forties with acute COVID-19. For the CDR3, the DNA is TGCGCCAGCAGCTTAGGATCAGGGGGCTTCTACGAGCAGTACGTC. Its protein product is CASSLGSGGFYEQYV.